These 19 T cell receptor beta chains share one sample of origin, sequenced in a study of T cells in Graves' hyperthyroidism and ophthalmopathy. RNA transcripts gave rise to amplified TCR beta CDR3 regions. With the HTBI primer set, the TCR CDR3 went through a first round of RT-PCR. TCRdb re-called the multiplex PCR reads through MiXCR, storing one row per CDR3 protein. Altogether 550,000 to 700,000 distinct CDR3 sequences are present, under 60% being singletons, with the ten largest covering around a fifth. Sequencing used peripheral blood or thyroid tissue (not recorded which). The source is an adult woman with Graves' disease, either hyperthyroidism or ophthalmopathy (not recorded which).

This chain connects TRBV19 to TRBJ1-2, with D maybe TRBD1 (6 bases). CDR3 length: 13 amino acids. Trimming shortened V by 6 bases and J by 2 bases, and 10 bases separated the two germline ends. Germline V gives CDR1 LNHDA, CDR2 SQIVND (reference sequence). CDR3 protein: CASRDGQNYGYTF. Written as DNA, the CDR3 is TGTGCCAGTAGAGACGGACAGAACTATGGCTACACCTTC.

The rearrangement uses TRBV7-2 and TRBJ2-7; D might be TRBD2 (6 bases). CDR1 and CDR2 from the germline V gene are SGHTA and FQGNSA. The CDR3 covers 14 residues. V was pared by 1 base and J by 13 bases, with 20 bases between. CDR3 DNA: TGTGCCAGCAGCTTAGAGAAGCAGGGCGGGACGTTATACTTC. Translated, it gives CASSLEKQGGTLYF.

V is TRBV7-8 and J is TRBJ2-5; 10 positions match TRBD1. The CDR3 has 16 amino acids. Germline CDR1 and CDR2: SGHVS and FQNEAQ. Trimming cost V 4 bases and J 3 bases; bases outside gene matches: 8. The CDR3 spells CASSWLAGTGEETQYF. CDR3 bases: TGTGCCAGCAGCTGGTTAGCCGGGACAGGGGAAGAGACCCAGTACTTC.

This chain uses TRBV7-9 with TRBJ2-6; D gene uncertain. Germline assignment: CDR1 SEHNR and CDR2 FQNEAQ (reference sequence). The V gene lost 0 bases and the J gene lost 2 bases, with 8 bases spanning the gap. The CDR3 loop spans 16 amino acids. CDR3 region: CASSLAGEPGANVLTF. CDR3 bases: TGTGCCAGCAGCTTAGCGGGCGAGCCTGGGGCCAACGTCCTGACTTTC.

This rearrangement joins TRBV29-1 to TRBJ1-5, with unresolved D. This CDR3 contains 19 residues. V was cut by 2 bases and J by 5 bases, with 28 bases left in between. CDR1 is SQVTM, CDR2 ANQGSEA, per germline. The CDR3 DNA reads TGCAGCGTTGAATGGGCCTTGACTCCCCTGGGCGGGATCCATCAGCCCCAGCATTTT. Encoded protein: CSVEWALTPLGGIHQPQHF.

This clonotype occurred a few times. The CDR3 DNA is TGTGCCAGCAGTTTCGGGCGACGCATAGCGAGCACCGGGGAGCTGTTTTTT. As protein: CASSFGRRIASTGELFF. V and J are TRBV27 and TRBJ2-2; possible D gene TRBD2, 5 bases. Between the trimmed V and J ends, which lost 3 bases and 4 bases, there was a span of 18 bases. Germline lookup yields CDR1 MNHEY and CDR2 SMNVEV (reference sequence). There are 17 residues in the CDR3.

The rearrangement links TRBV29-1 to TRBJ1-2, with 12 positions matching TRBD1. V gave up 4 bases and J gave up 5 bases; unmatched junction bases: 11. CDR3 size: 16 residues. Germline CDR1 reads SQVTM; CDR2 reads ANQGSEA. The CDR3 bases are TGCAGCGTTGTGGGACCGGGACAGGGGGCAAATTATGGCTACACCTTC. Translation: CSVVGPGQGANYGYTF.

This clonotype was counted at least ten times. V is TRBV19 and J is TRBJ2-7; D might be TRBD1 (6 bases). V gave up 7 bases and J gave up 6 bases, with 10 bases separating them. There are 11 residues in the CDR3. Germline loops: CDR1 LNHDA, CDR2 SQIVND (reference sequence). In DNA form, the CDR3 reads TGTGCCAGTACCAGAGGGGGCGAGCAGTACTTC. Its protein is CASTRGGEQYF.

This clonotype was counted many times. V gene TRBV3-1 combines with J gene TRBJ1-1, with a tentative D call TRBD1 (6 bases). The germline V gene encodes CDR1 LGHDT and CDR2 YNNKEL (reference sequence). V was pared by 2 bases and J by 11 bases, with 15 bases between. This CDR3 spans 13 amino acids. The DNA of the CDR3 is TGTGCCAGCAGCCAAACAATTCGGGGGCGGGCTTTCTTT. As protein: CASSQTIRGRAFF.

This clonotype was picked up many times. A read error may account for a junction end that differs from germline. The genes are TRBV7-7 and TRBJ2-2; a weak D match, TRBD1 (6 bases). Germline CDR1 SSHAT, CDR2 FNYEAQ (reference sequence). The CDR3 runs 15 residues. CDR3 in DNA: TGTGCTAGCAGCTTCGGACAGCTAAACACCGGGGAGCTGTTTTTT. Its translation is CASSFGQLNTGELFF. Drawing the rest from reference TRBV7-7 and TRBJ2-2, the complete variable domain is GAGVSQSPRYKVTKRGQDVTLRCDPISSHATLYWYQQALGQGPEFLTYFNYEAQPDKSGLPSDRFSAERPEGSISTLTIQRTEQRDSAMYRCASSFGQLNTGELFFGEGSRLTVL.

This clonotype appeared many times. This sequence joins TRBV20-1 and TRBJ1-6, with TRBD1 matching 8 bases. The germline gives CDR1 DFQATT, CDR2 SNEGSKA (reference sequence). The V and J ends lost 3 bases and 4 bases, in that order; junction bases with no gene match: 14. The CDR3 has 18 amino acids. CDR3 amino acids: CSARDAYRDRLYNSPLHF. In nucleotides, the CDR3 is TGCAGTGCTAGGGATGCCTACCGGGACAGGCTTTATAATTCACCCCTCCACTTT.

A note on this clonotype: A junction boundary mismatches the germline segment, possibly from a read error. CDR3 nucleotides: TGTGCCATCAGTTACGTGAGACTAGCGGAGAACACCGGGGAGCTGTTTTTT. This translates into CAISYVRLAENTGELFF. This rearrangement joins TRBV6-5 to TRBJ2-2, with 9 bases that match TRBD2. The CDR3 contains 17 residues. Germline-derived CDR1 and CDR2 are MNHEY and SVGAGI.

V gene TRBV2 combines with J gene TRBJ1-5; D not certain. Germline V gene lookup returns CDR1 SNHLY and CDR2 FYNNEI. This CDR3 region has 19 residues. Trimming removed 4 bases at V and 7 bases at J, with 29 bases between. The CDR3: CASSATSSQTIVEGQPQHF. Here the CDR3 DNA reads TGTGCCAGCAGTGCCACGAGCAGCCAAACCATAGTGGAAGGGCAGCCCCAGCATTTT.

This clonotype was recorded at least ten times. The chain recombines TRBV4-1 with TRBJ1-3, with D possibly matching TRBD1 (6 bases). The CDR3 length is 16 residues. The germline V and J ends were trimmed by 8 bases and 0 bases, with 17 bases remaining between them. In germline, CDR1 is MGHRA, CDR2 YSYEKL. CDR3 loop: CASRPGQRNSGNTIYF. As DNA, the CDR3 is TGCGCCAGCCGGCCAGGACAGCGAAACTCTGGAAACACCATATATTTT.

In DNA, the CDR3 is TGTGCCAGCACCCCCCCAGCAGGGTACCAAGAGACCCAGTACTTC. This encodes CASTPPAGYQETQYF. The chain carries TRBV12-3 or TRBV12-4 and TRBJ2-5; tentative D call: TRBD1 (5 bases). The CDR3 contains 15 residues. V gave up 7 bases and J gave up 0 bases, with 15 bases separating them.

This clonotype was detected many times. The V and J genes are TRBV19 and TRBJ2-7, with a possible D match to TRBD2 (6 bases). Germline V gene lookup returns CDR1 LNHDA and CDR2 SQIVND (reference sequence). The CDR3 extends over 15 amino acids. V lost 4 bases and J lost 1, with 14 bases in between. The CDR3 loop is CASSKLAQQSYEQYF. In DNA, the CDR3 is TGTGCCAGTAGTAAGCTAGCGCAACAATCCTACGAGCAGTACTTC.

V is TRBV7-6 and J is TRBJ1-5, with D possibly being TRBD1 (5 bases). This CDR3 spans 12 amino acids. V lost 2 bases, J lost 14 bases, and 13 bases lay in between. The germline CDR1 and CDR2 sequences are SGHVS and FNYEAQ. The CDR3 loop is CASSLKQGYEHF. The CDR3 DNA is TGTGCCAGCAGCTTAAAGCAGGGCTACGAGCATTTT.

In its sample, this clonotype was seen many times. This sequence joins TRBV15 and TRBJ1-1, with D possibly TRBD1 on 5 matching bases. CDR1 is LNHNV, CDR2 YYDKDF, per germline (reference sequence). This CDR3 has 14 amino acids. The ends were cut back, 2 bases at V and 3 bases at J, with 10 bases in the middle. Here the CDR3 DNA reads TGTGCCACCAGCAGAATGACAGTAGACACTGAAGCTTTCTTT. It codes for CATSRMTVDTEAFF.

This chain joins TRBV7-6 and TRBJ2-7; D might be TRBD1 (6 bases). The CDR3 is made up of 15 amino acids. Germline V gene lookup returns CDR1 SGHVS and CDR2 FNYEAQ. Trimming stripped 3 bases from V and 2 bases from J, with 14 bases between. CDR3 residues: CASSFMRDKTYEQYF. CDR3 bases: TGTGCCAGCAGCTTTATGAGGGACAAGACCTACGAGCAGTACTTC.